This TCR beta chain was retrieved from a study of long-term antiretroviral therapy in people with HIV. For the study at large: By about a decade, the earliest samples predate the 2015 immediate-ART recommendation. Findings and limits, study-wide: Diversity increased after ART yet remained lower than in transplant donor controls. For ART adherence, viral resistance and therapy changes, no data were available.

Survey-level resolution applied to immunoSEQ assay v3.0. For each individual sample, sequencing targeted roughly 40,000-55,000 T-cell genomes. TCRdb's copy holds only in-frame clones and misses some; the assay was immunoSEQ multiplex PCR. The sample holds tens of thousands of clones; less than 90% are singletons and the top ten take roughly 6.3%. Comments on this clone: As yet, its antigen is unknown.

This sample comprised unsorted PBMCs, obtained 1 year after starting antiretroviral therapy. The sequence was collected from a young man with HIV.

DNA of the CDR3: TGTGCCAGCAGCCCCGAGGGGCCCTACGAGCAGTACTTC. Encoded protein: CASSPEGPYEQYF. The chain employs TRBV9 and TRBJ2-7, with D possibly called TRBD1 or TRBD2 (5 bases each). This CDR3 region has 13 residues. V dropped 4 bases and J dropped 2 bases, with 10 bases sitting between them. Germline CDR1 SGDLS, CDR2 YYNGEE. The full variable domain, with the rest looked up from reference TRBV9 and TRBJ2-7, is DSGVTQTPKHLITATGQRVTLRCSPRSGDLSVYWYQQSLDQGLQFLIQYYNGEERAKGNILERFSAQQFPDLHSELNLSSLELGDSALYFCASSPEGPYEQYFGPGTRLTVT.